This T cell receptor beta chain originates from a study of blood T cell repertoires in COVID-19. Study processing details: Amplified reference gene primers provided the basis for estimating nucleated cell counts. Using immunoSEQ multiplex PCR, the repertoire was profiled, and TCRdb retains in-frame clones only, with some absent. The DNA was the basis for D and trimming; V, J and clone size are from that table. The sample yields over 300,000 clones, over 75% seen once. Germline lookup yields CDR1 MNHEY and CDR2 SMNVEV (reference sequence). Trimming left V 5 bases short and J 10 bases short, with 15 bases between. The CDR3 covers 14 residues.

V usage is TRBV27 and J usage is TRBJ1-6; TRBD1 might be the D (5 bases). This receptor was taken from a human donor in a cohort sampled during active COVID-19. The sequenced sample was peripheral blood. The CDR3 DNA follows: TGTGCCAGCAGTATCAGGGCTACCCCATCACCCCTCCACTTT. Its protein product is CASSIRATPSPLHF.